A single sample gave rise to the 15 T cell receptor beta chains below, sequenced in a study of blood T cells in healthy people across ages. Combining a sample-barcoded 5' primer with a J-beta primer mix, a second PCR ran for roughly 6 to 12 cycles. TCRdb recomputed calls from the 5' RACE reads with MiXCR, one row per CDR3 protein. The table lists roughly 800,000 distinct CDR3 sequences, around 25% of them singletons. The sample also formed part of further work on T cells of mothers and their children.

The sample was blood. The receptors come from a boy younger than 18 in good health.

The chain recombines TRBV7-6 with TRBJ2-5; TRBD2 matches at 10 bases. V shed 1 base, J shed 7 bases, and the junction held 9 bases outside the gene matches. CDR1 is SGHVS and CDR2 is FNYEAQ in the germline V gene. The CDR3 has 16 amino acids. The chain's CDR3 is CASSLGLAGPPGTQYF. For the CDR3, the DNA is TGTGCCAGCAGCTTAGGACTAGCGGGCCCCCCTGGGACCCAGTACTTC.

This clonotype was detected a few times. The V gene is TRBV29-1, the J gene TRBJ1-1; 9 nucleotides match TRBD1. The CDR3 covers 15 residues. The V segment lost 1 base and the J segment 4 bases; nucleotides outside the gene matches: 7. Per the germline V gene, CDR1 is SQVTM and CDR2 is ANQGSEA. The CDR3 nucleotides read TGCAGCGTTGAAGGAGGGACAGGGCTTGGCACTGAAGCTTTCTTT. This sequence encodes CSVEGGTGLGTEAFF.

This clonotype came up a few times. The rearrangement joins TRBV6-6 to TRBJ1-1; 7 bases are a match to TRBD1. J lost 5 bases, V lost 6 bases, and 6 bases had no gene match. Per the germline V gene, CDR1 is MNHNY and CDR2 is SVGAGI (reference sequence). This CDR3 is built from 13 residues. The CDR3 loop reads CASSPGQWTEAFF. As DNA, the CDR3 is TGTGCCAGCAGCCCGGGACAGTGGACTGAAGCTTTCTTT.

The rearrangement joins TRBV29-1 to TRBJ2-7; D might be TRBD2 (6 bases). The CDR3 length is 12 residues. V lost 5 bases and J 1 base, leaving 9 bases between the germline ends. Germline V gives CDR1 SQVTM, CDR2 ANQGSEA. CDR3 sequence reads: CSVISGSYEQYF. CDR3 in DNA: TGCAGCGTTATTAGCGGTTCCTACGAGCAGTACTTC.

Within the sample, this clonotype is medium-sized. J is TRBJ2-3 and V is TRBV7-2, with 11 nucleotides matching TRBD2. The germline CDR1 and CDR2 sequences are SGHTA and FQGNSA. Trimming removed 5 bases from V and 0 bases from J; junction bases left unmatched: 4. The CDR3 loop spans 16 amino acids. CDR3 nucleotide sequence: TGTGCCAGCAGCCTACTAGCGGGGGCTAGCACAGATACGCAGTATTTT. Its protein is CASSLLAGASTDTQYF.

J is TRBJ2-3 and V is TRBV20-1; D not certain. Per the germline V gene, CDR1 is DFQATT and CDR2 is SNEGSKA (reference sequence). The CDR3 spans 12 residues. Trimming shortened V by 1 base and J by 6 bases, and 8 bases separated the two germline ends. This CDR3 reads CSARGESDTQYF. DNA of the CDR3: TGCAGTGCTAGAGGCGAATCTGATACGCAGTATTTT.

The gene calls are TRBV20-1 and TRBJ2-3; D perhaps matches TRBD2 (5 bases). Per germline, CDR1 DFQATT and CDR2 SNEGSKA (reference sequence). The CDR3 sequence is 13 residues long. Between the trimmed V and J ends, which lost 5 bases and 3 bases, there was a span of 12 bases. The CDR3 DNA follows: TGCAGTGCTTTGAGGAGCGGAACAGATACGCAGTATTTT. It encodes CSALRSGTDTQYF.

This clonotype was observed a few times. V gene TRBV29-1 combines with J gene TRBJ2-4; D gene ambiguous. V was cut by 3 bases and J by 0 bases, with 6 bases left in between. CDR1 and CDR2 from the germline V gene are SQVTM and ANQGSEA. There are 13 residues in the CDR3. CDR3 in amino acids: CSVDTGAKNIQYF. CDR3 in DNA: TGCAGCGTTGACACGGGAGCCAAAAACATTCAGTACTTC.

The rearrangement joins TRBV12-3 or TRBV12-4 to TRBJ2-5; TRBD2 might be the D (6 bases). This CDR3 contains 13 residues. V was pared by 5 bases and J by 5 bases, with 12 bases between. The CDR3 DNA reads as TGTGCCAGCAGTCCCGGGAGTGTGGAGACCCAGTACTTC. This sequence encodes CASSPGSVETQYF.

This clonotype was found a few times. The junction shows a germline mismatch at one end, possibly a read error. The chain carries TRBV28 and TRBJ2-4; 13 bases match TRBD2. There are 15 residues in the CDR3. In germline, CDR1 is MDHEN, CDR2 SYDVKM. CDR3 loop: CAGRPTSGGKNIQYF. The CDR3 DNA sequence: TGTGCCGGCAGGCCGACTAGCGGGGGGAAAAACATTCAGTACTTC.

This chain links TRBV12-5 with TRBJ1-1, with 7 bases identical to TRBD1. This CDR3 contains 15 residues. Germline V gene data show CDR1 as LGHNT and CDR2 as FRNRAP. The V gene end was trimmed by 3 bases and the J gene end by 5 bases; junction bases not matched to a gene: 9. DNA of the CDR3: TGTGCTAGTGGTTTCGGGACAGTAAGGGATACTGAAGCTTTCTTT. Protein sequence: CASGFGTVRDTEAFF.

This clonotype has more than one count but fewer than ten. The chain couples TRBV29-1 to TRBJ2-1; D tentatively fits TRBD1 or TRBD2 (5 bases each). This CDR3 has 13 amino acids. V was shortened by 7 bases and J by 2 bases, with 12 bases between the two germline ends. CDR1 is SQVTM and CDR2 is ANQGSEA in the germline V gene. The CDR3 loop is CSGGERTYNEQFF. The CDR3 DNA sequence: TGCAGCGGAGGGGAGCGGACCTACAATGAGCAGTTCTTC.

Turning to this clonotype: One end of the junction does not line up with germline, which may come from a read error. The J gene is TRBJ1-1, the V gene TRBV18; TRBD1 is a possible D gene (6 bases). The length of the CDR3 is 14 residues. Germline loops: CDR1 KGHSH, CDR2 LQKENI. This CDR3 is CVSSPSGQFIEAFF. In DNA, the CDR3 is TGTGTCAGCTCACCCTCCGGACAGTTTATAGAAGCTTTCTTT.

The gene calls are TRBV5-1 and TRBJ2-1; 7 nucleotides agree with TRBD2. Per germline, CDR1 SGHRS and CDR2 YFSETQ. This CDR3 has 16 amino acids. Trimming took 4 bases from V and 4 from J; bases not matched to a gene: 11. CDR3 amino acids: CASSTDLAGAYNEQFF. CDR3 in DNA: TGCGCCAGCAGCACAGATCTTGCGGGAGCATACAATGAGCAGTTCTTC.

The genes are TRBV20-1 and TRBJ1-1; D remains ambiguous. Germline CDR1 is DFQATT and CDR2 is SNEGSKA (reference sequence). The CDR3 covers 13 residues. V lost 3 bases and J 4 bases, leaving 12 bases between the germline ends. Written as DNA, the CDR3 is TGCAGTGCTAGGAATGGGCATCTCACTGAAGCTTTCTTT. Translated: CSARNGHLTEAFF.